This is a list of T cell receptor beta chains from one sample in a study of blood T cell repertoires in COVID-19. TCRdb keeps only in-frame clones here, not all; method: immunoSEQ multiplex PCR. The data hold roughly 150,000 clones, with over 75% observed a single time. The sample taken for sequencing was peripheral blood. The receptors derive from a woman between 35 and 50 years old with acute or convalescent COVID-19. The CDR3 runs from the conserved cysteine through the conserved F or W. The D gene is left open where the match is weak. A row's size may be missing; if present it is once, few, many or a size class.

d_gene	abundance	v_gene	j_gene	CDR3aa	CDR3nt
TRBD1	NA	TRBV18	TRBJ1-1	CASSPGQGRAFF	TGTGCCAGCTCACCAGGACAGGGGAGAGCTTTCTTT
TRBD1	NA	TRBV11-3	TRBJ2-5	CASSLGGTGVGETQYF	TGTGCCAGCAGCTTAGGGGGGACAGGGGTCGGCGAGACCCAGTACTTC
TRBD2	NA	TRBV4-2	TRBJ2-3	CASSQDSRLAGVVGDTQYF	TGTGCCAGCAGCCAAGATTCTCGGCTAGCGGGAGTAGTAGGGGATACGCAGTATTTT
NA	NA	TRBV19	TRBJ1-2	CASSIAAGANYGYTF	TGTGCCAGTAGTATAGCAGCGGGGGCTAACTATGGCTACACCTTC
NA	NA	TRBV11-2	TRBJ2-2	CASSLDLKTAGELFF	TGTGCCAGCAGCTTAGATCTGAAGACAGCCGGGGAGCTGTTTTTT
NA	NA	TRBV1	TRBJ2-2	CTSSQDLRGGPNTGELFF	TGCACCAGCAGCCAAGACTTGCGGGGGGGCCCGAACACCGGGGAGCTGTTTTTT
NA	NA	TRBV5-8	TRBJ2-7	CASSLYYEQYF	TGTGCCAGCAGCCTTTACTACGAGCAGTACTTC
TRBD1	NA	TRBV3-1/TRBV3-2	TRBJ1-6	CASSPGTGGGGRSSPLHF	TGTGCCAGCAGCCCTGGGACAGGGGGCGGCGGAAGGTCTTCACCCCTCCACTTT
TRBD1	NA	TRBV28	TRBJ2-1	CASSFEQGAYNEQFF	TGTGCCAGCAGTTTTGAACAGGGGGCGTACAATGAGCAGTTCTTC
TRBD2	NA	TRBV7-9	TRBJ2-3	CASSLTRASGRVGTDTQYF	TGTGCCAGCAGCCTCACCCGGGCTAGCGGGAGGGTGGGGACAGATACGCAGTATTTT
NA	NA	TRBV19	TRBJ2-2	CASRPGLQRTGELFF	TGTGCCAGTAGGCCGGGACTGCAAAGGACCGGGGAGCTGTTTTTT
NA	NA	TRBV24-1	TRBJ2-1	CATSDLSEQFF	TGTGCCACCAGTGATTTGAGCGAGCAGTTCTTC
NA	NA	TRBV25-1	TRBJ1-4	CASSEEFGGYWEKLFF	TGTGCCAGCAGCGAAGAATTCGGGGGTTATTGGGAAAAACTGTTTTTT
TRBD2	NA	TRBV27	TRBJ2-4	CASSSRLAGVAKNIQYF	TGTGCCAGCAGTTCCCGACTAGCGGGGGTAGCCAAAAACATTCAGTACTTC
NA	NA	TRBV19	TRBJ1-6	CASSIQQSGELNSPLHF	TGTGCCAGTAGTATCCAACAGTCGGGGGAGTTGAATTCACCCCTCCACTTT
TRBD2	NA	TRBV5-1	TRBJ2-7	CASSLGRGLAGVNYEQYF	TGCGCCAGCAGCTTGGGCCGGGGACTAGCGGGGGTAAACTACGAGCAGTACTTC
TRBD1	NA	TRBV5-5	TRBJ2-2	CASSPWDSNTGELFF	TGTGCCAGCAGCCCCTGGGACAGCAACACCGGGGAGCTGTTTTTT
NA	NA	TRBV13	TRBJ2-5	CASSSQRPSGDQETQYF	TGTGCCAGCAGCTCGCAACGGCCCTCAGGGGACCAAGAGACCCAGTACTTC
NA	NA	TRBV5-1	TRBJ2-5	CASSRQNLQETQYF	TGCGCCAGCAGCCGACAAAACCTCCAAGAGACCCAGTACTTC
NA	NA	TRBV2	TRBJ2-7	CASTTYQQGRATYEQYF	TGTGCCAGCACAACGTACCAACAGGGAAGGGCTACCTACGAGCAGTACTTC
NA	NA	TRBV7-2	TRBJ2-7	CASSTTLAGGYEQYF	TGTGCCAGCAGCACCACTTTGGCCGGGGGCTACGAGCAGTACTTC
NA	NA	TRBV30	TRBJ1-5	CAWSERTNQPQHF	TGTGCCTGGAGTGAACGGACTAATCAGCCCCAGCATTTT
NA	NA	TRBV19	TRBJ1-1	CASSAGIMNTEAFF	TGTGCCAGTAGTGCAGGGATCATGAACACTGAAGCTTTCTTT
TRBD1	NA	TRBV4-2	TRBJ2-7	CASSQEDRSSYEQYF	TGTGCCAGCAGCCAAGAGGACAGGAGCTCCTACGAGCAGTACTTC
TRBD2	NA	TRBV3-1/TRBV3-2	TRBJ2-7	CASSLRTSGTFEQYF	TGTGCCAGCAGCCTCCGGACTAGCGGGACTTTCGAGCAGTACTTC
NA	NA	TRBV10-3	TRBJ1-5	CAISESNPVNQPQHF	TGTGCCATCAGTGAGTCGAATCCGGTCAATCAGCCCCAGCATTTT
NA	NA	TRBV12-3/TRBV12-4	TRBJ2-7	CASTPSGSGEQYF	TGTGCCAGCACCCCCTCTGGATCCGGGGAGCAGTACTTC
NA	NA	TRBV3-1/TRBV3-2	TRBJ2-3	CASSLIGQPGTQYF	TGTGCCAGCAGCCTCATCGGACAGCCGGGGACGCAGTATTTT
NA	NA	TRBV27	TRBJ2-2	CASSFGFIGSAKFTGELFF	TGTGCCAGCAGTTTTGGTTTCATTGGCAGCGCGAAATTCACCGGGGAGCTGTTTTTT
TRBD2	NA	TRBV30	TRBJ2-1	CAWSRISGTSGRPYNEQFF	TGTGCCTGGAGTCGAATTTCCGGGACTAGCGGGAGACCCTACAATGAGCAGTTCTTC
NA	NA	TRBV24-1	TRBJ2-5	CATSDVTQGMETQYF	TGTGCCACCAGTGATGTAACACAGGGAATGGAGACCCAGTACTTC
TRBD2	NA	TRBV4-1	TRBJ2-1	CASSQVPRGGRARFF	TGCGCCAGCAGCCAAGTTCCCCGAGGCGGGAGGGCTCGGTTCTTC
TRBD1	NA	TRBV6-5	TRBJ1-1	CASRPYRGTNTEAFF	TGTGCCAGCAGGCCTTACAGGGGGACGAACACTGAAGCTTTCTTT
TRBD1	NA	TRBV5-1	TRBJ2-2	CASSLVWDRGRRTGELFF	TGCGCCAGCAGCTTGGTATGGGACAGGGGGCGACGCACCGGGGAGCTGTTTTTT
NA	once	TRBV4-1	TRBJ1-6	CASSQDIQGLSYNSPLHF	TGCGCCAGCAGCCAAGATATCCAGGGACTCTCCTATAATTCACCCCTCCACTTT
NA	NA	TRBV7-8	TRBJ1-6	CASSLAMRPPLHF	TGTGCCAGCAGCTTAGCTATGAGGCCACCCCTCCACTTT
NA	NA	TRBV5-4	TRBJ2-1	CASSLAGGTRINEQFF	TGTGCCAGCAGCTTGGCCGGTGGGACACGGATAAATGAGCAGTTCTTC
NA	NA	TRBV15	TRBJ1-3	CATSRDQGLGNTIYF	TGTGCCACCAGCAGAGATCAGGGGCTCGGAAACACCATATATTTT